Listed below are T cell receptor beta chains from one sample, sequenced in a study of blood T cell repertoires in COVID-19. The protocol was immunoSEQ multiplex PCR, while the TCRdb copy is restricted to in-frame clones and leaves out a portion. Of over 95,000 clones listed, 85% are singletons. Material for sequencing was peripheral blood. Receptors originate from a human donor in a cohort sampled during active COVID-19. CDR3s include the opening cysteine and the closing phenylalanine or tryptophan. Each record gives: V gene, clone size, D gene, J gene, CDR3 protein, CDR3 DNA. D genes are given only for firm matches. The size field is filled for only some rows; it gives once, few, many or a size class.

v_call: TRBV5-1
clone_size: -
d_call: -
j_call: TRBJ2-7
cdr3_aa: CASSLGVQGLEQYF
cdr3_nt: TGCGCCAGCAGCCTGGGAGTTCAGGGCCTCGAGCAGTACTTC

v_call: TRBV3-1/TRBV3-2
clone_size: -
d_call: -
j_call: TRBJ2-5
cdr3_aa: CASSQGAETQYF
cdr3_nt: TGTGCCAGCAGCCAAGGGGCGGAGACCCAGTACTTC

v_call: TRBV12-3/TRBV12-4
clone_size: -
d_call: -
j_call: TRBJ2-2
cdr3_aa: CASSFQRTGELFF
cdr3_nt: TGTGCCAGCAGTTTTCAGCGTACCGGGGAGCTGTTTTTT

v_call: TRBV4-3
clone_size: -
d_call: -
j_call: TRBJ1-4
cdr3_aa: CASSQEGGFNEKLFF
cdr3_nt: TGCGCCAGCAGCCAAGAGGGGGGGTTTAATGAAAAACTGTTTTTT

v_call: TRBV28
clone_size: -
d_call: -
j_call: TRBJ1-3
cdr3_aa: CASSPPGGTLSGNTIYF
cdr3_nt: TGTGCCAGCAGTCCCCCTGGAGGGACCCTCTCTGGAAACACCATATATTTT

v_call: TRBV30
clone_size: -
d_call: TRBD1
j_call: TRBJ2-5
cdr3_aa: CAWSSTSSGQVAETQYF
cdr3_nt: TGTGCCTGGAGCTCCACTTCCTCGGGACAGGTGGCGGAGACCCAGTACTTC

v_call: TRBV30
clone_size: -
d_call: -
j_call: TRBJ2-7
cdr3_aa: CAWSQGGLLVEQYF
cdr3_nt: TGTGCCTGGAGTCAGGGGGGATTACTAGTCGAGCAGTACTTC

v_call: TRBV27
clone_size: -
d_call: -
j_call: TRBJ2-3
cdr3_aa: CASQGMGDTQYF
cdr3_nt: TGTGCCAGCCAGGGGATGGGGGATACGCAGTATTTT

v_call: TRBV7-8
clone_size: -
d_call: -
j_call: TRBJ1-5
cdr3_aa: CASSLLDRSNQPQHF
cdr3_nt: TGTGCCAGCAGCTTACTGGACAGAAGCAATCAGCCCCAGCATTTT

v_call: TRBV9
clone_size: -
d_call: -
j_call: TRBJ2-2
cdr3_aa: CASSNRDTPYTGELFF
cdr3_nt: TGTGCCAGCAGTAACCGGGACACACCTTACACCGGGGAGCTGTTTTTT

v_call: TRBV19
clone_size: few
d_call: TRBD1
j_call: TRBJ1-2
cdr3_aa: CASLKPQGADGYTF
cdr3_nt: TGTGCCAGTCTCAAACCACAGGGGGCCGATGGCTACACCTTC

v_call: TRBV5-8
clone_size: few
d_call: -
j_call: TRBJ2-7
cdr3_aa: CASRGRGNSYEQYF
cdr3_nt: TGTGCCAGCAGGGGCCGGGGGAATTCCTACGAGCAGTACTTC

v_call: TRBV7-2
clone_size: once
d_call: -
j_call: TRBJ1-6
cdr3_aa: CASSHVGSRSYNSPLHF
cdr3_nt: TGTGCCAGCAGCCATGTCGGGTCCCGCTCCTATAATTCACCCCTCCACTTT

v_call: TRBV11-2
clone_size: -
d_call: TRBD1
j_call: TRBJ2-7
cdr3_aa: CASSARQGSEQYF
cdr3_nt: TGTGCCAGCAGCGCTAGACAGGGGTCCGAGCAGTACTTC

v_call: TRBV27
clone_size: -
d_call: TRBD1
j_call: TRBJ2-7
cdr3_aa: CASSLRGQGAWGQYF
cdr3_nt: TGTGCCAGCAGTTTACGGGGACAGGGAGCTTGGGGGCAGTACTTC